This T cell receptor beta chain came from a study of tumor and adjacent non-tumor tissue in lung cancer. About the research overall: Each sample yielded 3.5 million to 4.5 million productive TCRbeta reads on average.

With regard to this clonotype: Its antigen remains unidentified. A read error may be the cause here, since a much bigger clone is one base away.

The template was RNA from unsorted bulk tissue. There are 13 residues in the CDR3. Germline-derived CDR1 and CDR2 are SGHDT and YYEEEE. A modified ARM-PCR protocol with three rounds of nested PCR amplified TCRbeta. TCRdb independently ran MiXCR on the multiplex PCR reads; one entry per CDR3 protein. The top ten hold roughly a quarter of the sample, which has some 200,000 distinct CDR3 sequences, 60% to 85% seen once. Findings and caveats of the study: TCR diversity was significantly greater in tumor than normal lung tissue. In normal lung, the top 100 clones were significantly more dominant than in tumor.

The source is a man aged 60 to 75 with non-small cell lung cancer. This chain uses TRBV5-6 with TRBJ1-6; D remains unclear. The sample taken for sequencing was lung tumor tissue. Here the CDR3 reads CASSLDINSLLHF. For the CDR3, the DNA is TGTGCCAGCAGCTTGGACATAAATTCACTCCTCCACTTT.